Shown below are 21 T cell receptor beta chains from a single sample sequenced in a study of T cells in Graves' hyperthyroidism and ophthalmopathy (dated by TCRdb to about 2019). Libraries were built with multiplex PCR. The sequencer was an Illumina HiSeq 2000. TCR beta CDR3 regions were amplified from RNA transcripts. The TCR CDR3 was subjected to a first round of RT-PCR using the HTBI primer set and the Qiagen OneStep RT-PCR kit. Using fastp at Q25 and MiXCR, TCRdb reprocessed the public reads and kept productive beta chains. One record per CDR3 amino acid sequence lists the most common genes and DNA. The sample data list 500,000 to 600,000 distinct CDR3 sequences, and about 20% of these were observed just once. The ten most abundant clones make up 47% of the sample. The sample consisted of blood. These TCRs come from a man aged 40-49 years with Graves' ophthalmopathy.

The rearrangement joins TRBV7-9 to TRBJ1-1; D is unresolved. Per germline, CDR1 SEHNR and CDR2 FQNEAQ (reference sequence). The CDR3 has 14 residues. Trimming left V 5 bases short and J 4 bases short, with 14 bases between. The CDR3 nucleotides are TGTGCCAGCAGCCCCGTCGACCCAAGCACTGAAGCTTTCTTT. Residues: CASSPVDPSTEAFF.

The chain joins TRBV5-1 to TRBJ2-7, with D uncertain. The CDR3 extends over 12 amino acids. Looked up from germline, CDR1 is SGHRS and CDR2 is YFSETQ. Trimming cost V 4 bases and J 3 bases, with 8 bases left between them. This CDR3 reads CASSVDRYEQYF. In DNA form, the CDR3 reads TGCGCCAGCAGCGTGGACCGCTACGAGCAGTACTTC.

This clonotype has only a few counts. The rearrangement uses TRBV30 and TRBJ1-2, with 10 bases identical to TRBD1. The junction had 4 bases not matched to a gene; V was cut back by 4 bases and J by 2 bases. CDR3 size: 14 residues. CDR1 and CDR2 (germline): GTSNPN, SVGIG (reference sequence). The CDR3 loop is CAWKGTGVNYGYTF. CDR3 DNA sequence: TGTGCCTGGAAAGGGACAGGGGTGAACTATGGCTACACCTTC.

The chain joins TRBV4-3 to TRBJ2-3; either TRBD1 or TRBD2 may fit D (6 bases each). This CDR3 region has 14 residues. V lost 2 bases, J lost 6 bases, and 12 bases lay in between. Germline assignment: CDR1 LGHNA and CDR2 YSLEER. In DNA, the CDR3 is TGCGCCAGCAGCCAAAATCGGGGGCGCGATACGCAGTATTTT. It is translated as CASSQNRGRDTQYF.

CDR3 nucleotides: TGCGCCAGCAGGAAGGACAGGGGCTATTCACCCCTCCACTTT. It encodes CASRKDRGYSPLHF. This sequence joins TRBV5-1 and TRBJ1-6, with 9 bases aligning to TRBD1. With 5 bases clipped from V and 8 bases from J, the junction kept 5 bases outside the gene matches. The CDR3 sequence is 14 residues long. CDR1 and CDR2 from the germline V gene are SGHRS and YFSETQ.

This clonotype has more than one count but fewer than ten. The genes are TRBV7-9 and TRBJ2-1; weak D call: TRBD2 (5 bases). V shed 7 bases and J shed 4 bases, with 20 bases lying between them. CDR3 length equals 16 residues. CDR1 and CDR2 (germline): SEHNR, FQNEAQ (reference sequence). The CDR3 DNA follows: TGTGCCAGCACTGAACCAGGAGGTTTAGGGTACAATGAGCAGTTCTTC. Residues: CASTEPGGLGYNEQFF.

The rearrangement uses TRBV6-1 and TRBJ1-1; D unclear. V was shortened by 3 bases and J by 4 bases, with 21 bases between the two germline ends. Germline CDR1 and CDR2: MNHNS and SASEGT. The CDR3 contains 17 residues. In nucleotides, the CDR3 is TGTGCCAGCAGTGAGGCGAGATGGGCGGGGTGGGGCACTGAAGCTTTCTTT. It is translated as CASSEARWAGWGTEAFF.

This clonotype has only one observation. The rearrangement joins TRBV6-1 to TRBJ1-4; D unresolved. The germline CDR1 and CDR2 sequences are MNHNS and SASEGT. This CDR3 has 13 residues. The V end was cut by 6 bases, the J end by 0 bases, with 5 bases between. The CDR3 bases are TGTGCCAGCAGGGCAGCAACTAATGAAAAACTGTTTTTT. This sequence encodes CASRAATNEKLFF.

This clonotype was observed at least ten times. A junction end diverges from the germline sequence, so it may reflect a read error. The rearrangement uses TRBV6-1 and TRBJ2-3; 9 bases align to TRBD2. Germline V gene sequence: CDR1 MNHNS, CDR2 SASEGT. This CDR3 region has 17 residues. CDR3 nucleotides: TGTACCAGCAGTCCCCGTACTATAGCGGGAGCAGGGGATACGCAGTATTTT. Its translation: CTSSPRTIAGAGDTQYF.

This clonotype was counted ten times or more. The chain carries TRBV28 and TRBJ1-1; TRBD1 aligns across 7 bases. V lost 7 bases to trimming and J lost 6 bases; unmatched junction nucleotides: 14. This CDR3 spans 15 amino acids. Per the germline V gene, CDR1 is MDHEN and CDR2 is SYDVKM. This CDR3 is CASTFPLGQDAEAFF. The CDR3 nucleotides are TGTGCCAGCACTTTTCCTTTAGGACAGGACGCTGAAGCTTTCTTT.

This clonotype was seen only a few times. This chain uses TRBV20-1 with TRBJ2-2, with D unclear. Trimming pared 0 bases from V and 0 bases from J, leaving 8 bases between. CDR1 DFQATT and CDR2 SNEGSKA come from the germline V gene (reference sequence). CDR3 length: 15 residues. The CDR3 reads CSAREGSTNTGELFF. In DNA, the CDR3 is TGCAGTGCTAGAGAGGGCAGCACGAACACCGGGGAGCTGTTTTTT.

This clonotype was counted at least ten times. The DNA for the CDR3 is TGTGCCTGGTCTCCAGCTAACTATGGCTACACCTTC. Translating gives CAWSPANYGYTF. The chain employs TRBV30 and TRBJ1-2; unclear D gene. This CDR3 is built from 12 residues. Germline CDR1 reads GTSNPN; CDR2 reads SVGIG (reference sequence). The germline V and J ends were trimmed by 5 bases and 0 bases, with 7 bases remaining between them.

The chain is built from TRBV6-2 or TRBV6-3 and TRBJ1-4; 12 positions agree with TRBD1. With 4 bases clipped from V and 7 bases from J, the junction kept 4 bases outside the gene matches. Per germline, CDR1 MNHEY and CDR2 SVGEGT. This CDR3 contains 15 residues. The CDR3 sequence is CASSSGTGGLEKLFF. CDR3 coding DNA: TGTGCCAGCAGTTCCGGGACAGGGGGCCTTGAAAAACTGTTTTTT.

The V call is TRBV20-1, the J call TRBJ1-2; no clear D gene. CDR3 length: 15 amino acids. V gave up 0 bases and J gave up 6 bases, with 17 bases separating them. The germline gives CDR1 DFQATT, CDR2 SNEGSKA (reference sequence). CDR3 sequence: CSARDPWGWKNGYTF. The CDR3 DNA reads TGCAGTGCTAGAGACCCCTGGGGTTGGAAGAATGGCTACACCTTC.

V gene TRBV11-2 combines with J gene TRBJ1-2, with a possible D match to TRBD1 (5 bases). Germline V CDR1 and CDR2: SGHAT, FQNNGV. There are 14 residues in the CDR3. The germline V and J ends were trimmed by 2 bases and 3 bases, with 10 bases remaining between them. As DNA, the CDR3 is TGTGCCAGCAGCTTATTCAGGGATGACTATGGCTACACCTTC. Translating gives CASSLFRDDYGYTF.

This clonotype was seen ten or more times. The genes are TRBV11-2 and TRBJ2-3; unclear D gene. V was pared by 1 base and J by 6 bases, with 8 bases between. CDR3 size: 13 residues. The V gene's germline CDR1 is SGHAT and CDR2 FQNNGV. CDR3 DNA sequence: TGTGCCAGCAGCTTAGGATCGAAGGATACGCAGTATTTT. The encoded protein is CASSLGSKDTQYF.

The chain carries TRBV4-1 and TRBJ1-6; weak D call: TRBD1 (5 bases). V dropped 0 bases and J dropped 5 bases, with 11 bases sitting between them. The CDR3 is 16 amino acids. Germline V gives CDR1 MGHRA, CDR2 YSYEKL. In nucleotides, the CDR3 is TGCGCCAGCAGCCAAGATTACCAGGGCAATAATTCACCCCTCCACTTT. Translated: CASSQDYQGNNSPLHF.

The table lists this clonotype with a count of one. The CDR3 bases are TGCGCCAGCAGCCAAGATCGGACTAGCGGGACGAACACCGGGGAGCTGTTTTTT. Its translation: CASSQDRTSGTNTGELFF. This chain joins TRBV4-1 and TRBJ2-2; 12 bases agree with TRBD2. The CDR3 loop spans 18 amino acids. After removal of 0 bases from V and 0 bases from J, the junction contained 2 bases not matched to a gene. The V gene's germline CDR1 is MGHRA and CDR2 YSYEKL.

This clonotype was detected many times. This rearrangement joins TRBV28 to TRBJ2-1; tentative D call: TRBD1 (5 bases). The CDR3 consists of 15 residues. Germline CDR1 and CDR2: MDHEN and SYDVKM. The V gene lost 5 bases and the J gene lost 3 bases, with 14 bases spanning the gap. This CDR3 reads CASSVQQEIYNEQFF. The CDR3 DNA is TGTGCCAGCAGTGTCCAACAGGAGATCTACAATGAGCAGTTCTTC.

This clonotype was found a few times. The chain is built from TRBV3-2 and TRBJ1-1; TRBD1 is taken as the D call from the table, unchecked against the DNA. TRBV3-2 is a documented pseudogene. CDR3 size: 16 residues. CDR3: CASSQDWLQGHTEAFF. As DNA, the CDR3 is TGTGCCAGCAGCCAAGATTGGTTGCAGGGGCACACTGAAGCTTTCTTT.

The chain recombines TRBV4-1 with TRBJ2-7, with 7 positions matching TRBD2. Germline values: CDR1 MGHRA, CDR2 YSYEKL. The trim removed 4 bases at V and 5 bases at J, leaving 17 bases unmatched. The CDR3 has 17 amino acids. Here the CDR3 DNA reads TGCGCCAGCAGCCTTTCCCTCTCGGGAGGAGCGAGAAACGAGCAGTACTTC. Amino acid sequence: CASSLSLSGGARNEQYF.